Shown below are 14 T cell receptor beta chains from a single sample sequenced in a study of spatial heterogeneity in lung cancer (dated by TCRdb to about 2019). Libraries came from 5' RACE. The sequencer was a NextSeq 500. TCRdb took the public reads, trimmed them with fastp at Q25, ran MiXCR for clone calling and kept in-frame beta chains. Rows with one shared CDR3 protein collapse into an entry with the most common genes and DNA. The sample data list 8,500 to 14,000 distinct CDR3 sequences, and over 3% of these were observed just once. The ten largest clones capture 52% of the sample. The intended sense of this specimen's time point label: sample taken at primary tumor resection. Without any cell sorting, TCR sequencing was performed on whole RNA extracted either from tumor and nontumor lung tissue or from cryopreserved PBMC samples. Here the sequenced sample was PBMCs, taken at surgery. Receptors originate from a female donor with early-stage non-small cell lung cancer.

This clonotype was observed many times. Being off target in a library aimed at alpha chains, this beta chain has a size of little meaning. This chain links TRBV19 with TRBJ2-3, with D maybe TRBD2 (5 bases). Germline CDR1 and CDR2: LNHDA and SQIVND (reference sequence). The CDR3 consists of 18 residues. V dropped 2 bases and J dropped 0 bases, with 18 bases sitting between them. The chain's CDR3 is CASSITPGRGSSTDTQYF. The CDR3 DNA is TGTGCCAGTAGTATAACACCCGGACGGGGATCCAGCACAGATACGCAGTATTTT.

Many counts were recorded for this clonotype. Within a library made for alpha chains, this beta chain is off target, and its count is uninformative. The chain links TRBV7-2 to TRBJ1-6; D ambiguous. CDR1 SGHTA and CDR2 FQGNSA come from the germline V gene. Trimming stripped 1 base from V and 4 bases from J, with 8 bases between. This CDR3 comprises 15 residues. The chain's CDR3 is CASSLDKGYNSPLHF. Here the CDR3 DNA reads TGTGCCAGCAGCTTAGACAAAGGGTATAATTCACCCCTCCACTTT.

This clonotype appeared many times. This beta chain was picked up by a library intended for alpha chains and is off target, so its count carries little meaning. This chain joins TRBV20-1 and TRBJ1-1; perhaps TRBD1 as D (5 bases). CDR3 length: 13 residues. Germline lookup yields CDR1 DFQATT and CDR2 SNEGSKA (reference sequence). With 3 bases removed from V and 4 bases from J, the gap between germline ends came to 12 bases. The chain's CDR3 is CSASPDTFTEAFF. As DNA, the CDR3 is TGCAGTGCTAGCCCGGACACCTTCACTGAAGCTTTCTTT.

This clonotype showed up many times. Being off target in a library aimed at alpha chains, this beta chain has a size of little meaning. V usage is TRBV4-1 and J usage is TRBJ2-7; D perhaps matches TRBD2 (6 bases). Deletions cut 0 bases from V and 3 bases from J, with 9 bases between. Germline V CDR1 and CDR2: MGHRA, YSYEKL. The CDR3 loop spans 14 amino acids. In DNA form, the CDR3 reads TGCGCCAGCAGCCAAGAGTACGGGGGCTACGAGCAGTACTTC. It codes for CASSQEYGGYEQYF.

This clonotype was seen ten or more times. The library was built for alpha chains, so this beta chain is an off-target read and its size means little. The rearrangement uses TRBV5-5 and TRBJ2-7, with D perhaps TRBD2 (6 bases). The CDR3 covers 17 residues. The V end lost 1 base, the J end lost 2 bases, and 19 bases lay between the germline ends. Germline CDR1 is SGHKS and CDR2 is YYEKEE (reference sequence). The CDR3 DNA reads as TGTGCCAGCAGCTTGCAAGGGGCGGGCGGACTAACCTACGAGCAGTACTTC. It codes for CASSLQGAGGLTYEQYF.

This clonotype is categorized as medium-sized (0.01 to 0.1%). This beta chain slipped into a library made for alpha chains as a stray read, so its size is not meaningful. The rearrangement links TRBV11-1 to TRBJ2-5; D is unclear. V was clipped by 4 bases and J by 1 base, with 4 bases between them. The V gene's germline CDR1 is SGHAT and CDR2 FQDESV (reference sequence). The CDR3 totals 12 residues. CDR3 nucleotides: TGTGCCAGCAGCTGGACCCAAGAGACCCAGTACTTC. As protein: CASSWTQETQYF.

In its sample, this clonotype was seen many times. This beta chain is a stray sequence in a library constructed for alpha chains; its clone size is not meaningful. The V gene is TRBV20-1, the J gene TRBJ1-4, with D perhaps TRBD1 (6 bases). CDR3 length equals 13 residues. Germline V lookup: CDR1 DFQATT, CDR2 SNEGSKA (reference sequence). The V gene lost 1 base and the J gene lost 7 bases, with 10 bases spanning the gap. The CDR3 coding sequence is TGCAGTGCTAGAGGTGGGGGCGGTGAAAAACTGTTTTTT. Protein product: CSARGGGGEKLFF.

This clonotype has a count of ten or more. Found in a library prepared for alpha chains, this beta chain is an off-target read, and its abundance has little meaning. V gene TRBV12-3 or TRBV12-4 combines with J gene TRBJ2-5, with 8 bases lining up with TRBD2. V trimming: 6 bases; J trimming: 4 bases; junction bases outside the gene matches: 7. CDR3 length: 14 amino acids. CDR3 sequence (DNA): TGTGCCAGCAGCATACGGGGGGGTGTAGAGACCCAGTACTTC. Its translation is CASSIRGGVETQYF.

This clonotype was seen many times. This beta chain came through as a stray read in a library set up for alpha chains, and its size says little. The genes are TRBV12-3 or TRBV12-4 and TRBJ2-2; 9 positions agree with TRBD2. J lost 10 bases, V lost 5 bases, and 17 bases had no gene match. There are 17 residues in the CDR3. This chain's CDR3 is CASSNHRAGGTPEELFF. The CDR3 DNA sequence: TGTGCCAGCAGTAACCATCGAGCGGGAGGTACACCGGAGGAGCTGTTTTTT.

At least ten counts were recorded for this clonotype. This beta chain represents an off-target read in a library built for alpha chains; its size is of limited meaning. The CDR3 bases are TGTGCCAGCAGCTTACCCAGGGGTTATGGCTACACCTTC. Protein product: CASSLPRGYGYTF. V is TRBV7-2 and J is TRBJ1-2, with a possible D match to TRBD1 (6 bases). Trimming shortened V by 2 bases and J by 5 bases, and 9 bases separated the two germline ends. The germline gives CDR1 SGHTA, CDR2 FQGNSA. CDR3 size: 13 residues.

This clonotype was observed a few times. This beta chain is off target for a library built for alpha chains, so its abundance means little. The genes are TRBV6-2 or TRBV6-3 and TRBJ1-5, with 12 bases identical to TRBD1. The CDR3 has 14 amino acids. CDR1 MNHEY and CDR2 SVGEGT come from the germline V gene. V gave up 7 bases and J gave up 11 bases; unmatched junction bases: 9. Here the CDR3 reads CASTGTGGALAQHF. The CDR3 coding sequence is TGTGCCAGCACGGGGACAGGGGGCGCGTTGGCCCAGCATTTT.

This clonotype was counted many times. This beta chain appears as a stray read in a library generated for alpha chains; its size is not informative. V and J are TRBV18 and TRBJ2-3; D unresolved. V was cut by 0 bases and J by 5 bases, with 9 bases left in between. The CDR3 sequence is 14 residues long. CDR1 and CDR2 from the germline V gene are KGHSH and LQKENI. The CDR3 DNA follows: TGTGCCAGCTCACCACCGAGCGATGGAGATACGCAGTATTTT. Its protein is CASSPPSDGDTQYF.

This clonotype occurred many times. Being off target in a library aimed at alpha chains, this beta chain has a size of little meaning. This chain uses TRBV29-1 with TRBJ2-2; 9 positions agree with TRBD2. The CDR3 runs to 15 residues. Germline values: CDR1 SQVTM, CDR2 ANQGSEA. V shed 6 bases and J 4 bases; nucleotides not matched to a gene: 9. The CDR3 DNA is TGCAGCGTAAGAACGCCTAGCGGGGCCACCGGGGAGCTGTTTTTT. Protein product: CSVRTPSGATGELFF.

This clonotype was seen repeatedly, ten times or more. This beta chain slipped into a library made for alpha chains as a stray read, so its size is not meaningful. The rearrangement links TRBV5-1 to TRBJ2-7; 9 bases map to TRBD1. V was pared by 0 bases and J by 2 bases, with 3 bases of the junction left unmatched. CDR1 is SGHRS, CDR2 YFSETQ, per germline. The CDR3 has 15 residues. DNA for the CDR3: TGCGCCAGCAGCTTGGAAGGACAGGGGACCTACGAGCAGTACTTC. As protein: CASSLEGQGTYEQYF.